The 30 T cell receptor beta chains below were found in one sample sequenced in a study of Ad26.COV2.S vaccination and SARS-CoV-2 variants. Libraries were prepared by immunoSEQ multiplex PCR; TCRdb keeps only in-frame clonotypes and omits some of them. The sample carries under 150,000 clones, roughly 85% recorded once. This sample comprised peripheral blood, obtained after recovery from COVID-19. The receptors stem from a human donor who had recovered from COVID-19.

In this sample, this clone is medium-sized. The rearrangement joins TRBV7-9 to TRBJ2-7; the D is unclear. Looked up from germline, CDR1 is SEHNR and CDR2 is FQNEAQ (reference sequence). The CDR3 has 13 residues. V lost 0 bases to trimming and J lost 10 bases, with 13 bases between them. CDR3 sequence: CASSLAGFALQYF. CDR3 coding DNA: TGTGCCAGCAGCTTAGCAGGGTTCGCTCTTCAGTACTTC.

This clone was counted once. The J gene is TRBJ1-3, the V gene TRBV28; unclear D gene. Germline lookup yields CDR1 MDHEN and CDR2 SYDVKM. This CDR3 has 15 amino acids. Deletions cut 6 bases from V and 0 bases from J, with 12 bases between. The CDR3 region is CASSIGRLSGNTIYF. In DNA form, the CDR3 reads TGTGCCAGCAGCATCGGTCGACTCTCTGGAAACACCATATATTTT.

The chain is built from TRBV7-2 and TRBJ1-2, with D possibly matching TRBD1 (6 bases). The V and J ends lost 0 bases and 2 bases respectively, with 13 bases between them. The germline V gene encodes CDR1 SGHTA and CDR2 FQGNSA. This CDR3 spans 16 amino acids. The CDR3 region is CASSLAPGHTNYGYTF. In DNA, the CDR3 is TGTGCCAGCAGCTTAGCGCCGGGACACACGAACTATGGCTACACCTTC.

The rearrangement joins TRBV5-1 to TRBJ1-3; the D is unclear. Trimming took 0 bases from V and 0 from J, leaving 10 bases between them. This CDR3 region has 16 residues. Looked up from germline, CDR1 is SGHRS and CDR2 is YFSETQ. The DNA for the CDR3 is TGCGCCAGCAGCTTGGAGGCAGGTCGCTCTGGAAACACCATATATTTT. Amino acid sequence: CASSLEAGRSGNTIYF.

This clone was seen ten or more times. The rearrangement links TRBV4-3 to TRBJ1-5, with D hard to call. Looked up from germline, CDR1 is LGHNA and CDR2 is YSLEER. V was cut by 1 base and J by 7 bases, with 8 bases left in between. The CDR3 is 13 residues long. The CDR3 sequence is CASSQGQSQPQHF. The CDR3 nucleotides read TGCGCCAGCAGCCAAGGGCAGTCCCAGCCCCAGCATTTT.

V usage is TRBV2 and J usage is TRBJ2-2, with 8 bases aligning to TRBD1. The CDR3 is made up of 17 amino acids. Germline V CDR1 and CDR2: SNHLY, FYNNEI. The V and J ends lost 4 bases and 6 bases, in that order; junction bases with no gene match: 13. The CDR3 protein is CASSGVVAGGAPGELFF. CDR3 in DNA: TGTGCCAGCAGTGGGGTGGTGGCAGGGGGCGCCCCCGGGGAGCTGTTTTTT. The full variable domain, in which reference TRBV2 and TRBJ2-2 provide the parts outside the CDR3, is EPEVTQTPSHQVTQMGQEVILRCVPISNHLYFYWYRQILGQKVEFLVSFYNNEISEKSEIFDDQFSVERPDGSNFTLKIRSTKLEDSAMYFCASSGVVAGGAPGELFFGEGSRLTVL.

The chain has TRBV7-6 and TRBJ1-1; TRBD1 matches 7 bases. With V trimmed by 5 bases and J by 1 base, 4 bases remained unmatched. This CDR3 has 14 residues. The germline V gene encodes CDR1 SGHVS and CDR2 FNYEAQ. The CDR3 sequence is CASSPTGPNTEAFF. The DNA of the CDR3 is TGTGCCAGCAGCCCGACAGGGCCGAACACTGAAGCTTTCTTT.

This clone was detected a few times. This chain uses TRBV12-3 or TRBV12-4 with TRBJ2-7, with D tentatively TRBD1 (6 bases). The CDR3 loop spans 12 amino acids. V lost 9 bases and J 5 bases, leaving 14 bases between the germline ends. The CDR3 DNA reads TGTGCCAGTGCAGGGGCCCTTCACGAGCAGTACTTC. This gives the protein CASAGALHEQYF.

This rearrangement joins TRBV3-1 (or the pseudogene TRBV3-2) to TRBJ1-1, with 7 bases identical to TRBD1. With V trimmed by 2 bases and J by 5 bases, 5 bases remained unmatched. CDR1 is LGHDT, CDR2 YNNKEL, per germline (reference sequence). The CDR3 covers 14 residues. In DNA form, the CDR3 reads TGTGCCAGCAGCCAAATAACAGGGGATACTGAAGCTTTCTTT. Protein: CASSQITGDTEAFF.

J is TRBJ1-5 and V is TRBV19; D is perhaps TRBD1 (6 bases). Looked up from germline, CDR1 is LNHDA and CDR2 is SQIVND (reference sequence). The CDR3 is 18 residues long. V was trimmed by 1 base and J by 7 bases, leaving 23 bases between them. The DNA for the CDR3 is TGTGCCAGTAGTATAGGGGGTTTCACGGGGGCCCTTTGGCAGCCCCAGCATTTT. It is translated as CASSIGGFTGALWQPQHF.

The chain employs TRBV6-2 or TRBV6-3 and TRBJ2-2, with D possibly TRBD2 on 5 matching bases. The CDR3 is 16 residues long. Germline V gene lookup returns CDR1 MNHEY and CDR2 SVGEGT. The V and J ends lost 5 bases and 4 bases respectively, with 17 bases between them. The CDR3 region is CASSTRPGGGTGELFF. The CDR3 coding sequence is TGTGCCAGCAGTACGAGACCTGGAGGAGGCACCGGGGAGCTGTTTTTT.

This clone showed up just a few times. The chain carries TRBV27 and TRBJ2-7; TRBD1 aligns across 7 bases. CDR1 and CDR2 from the germline V gene are MNHEY and SMNVEV (reference sequence). The CDR3 runs 15 residues. J gave up 2 bases and V 0 bases, and 4 bases lay outside the gene matches. CDR3 nucleotide sequence: TGTGCCAGCAGTTTATCGGCGACAGGGACCTACGAGCAGTACTTC. This encodes CASSLSATGTYEQYF.

This chain joins TRBV3-1 (or the pseudogene TRBV3-2) and TRBJ2-7, with TRBD2 matching over 9 bases. The V gene end was trimmed by 4 bases and the J gene end by 3 bases; junction bases not matched to a gene: 13. The CDR3 covers 17 residues. CDR1 is LGHDT and CDR2 is YNNKEL in the germline V gene (reference sequence). CDR3 nucleotides: TGTGCCAGCAGCCCCCACTCCGTTAGCGGGAGCCTCTACGAGCAGTACTTC. Residues: CASSPHSVSGSLYEQYF.

This sequence joins TRBV7-9 and TRBJ2-3; 7 positions agree with TRBD2. The length of the CDR3 is 16 residues. With V trimmed by 5 bases and J by 0 bases, 8 bases remained unmatched. CDR1 and CDR2 (germline): SEHNR, FQNEAQ (reference sequence). Written as DNA, the CDR3 is TGTGCCAGCAGCCAACGAGGCGGGGGTAGCACAGATACGCAGTATTTT. It encodes CASSQRGGGSTDTQYF.

The chain employs TRBV6-2 or TRBV6-3 and TRBJ1-1, with D hard to call. This CDR3 contains 13 residues. V was clipped by 2 bases and J by 0 bases, with 4 bases between them. Germline values: CDR1 MNHEY, CDR2 SVGEGT. CDR3 DNA: TGTGCCAGCAGTTACACAGTGAACACTGAAGCTTTCTTT. Amino acid sequence: CASSYTVNTEAFF.

V and J are TRBV5-6 and TRBJ1-3; 8 nucleotides line up with TRBD1. The length of the CDR3 is 15 residues. Germline trimming cut 4 bases from V and 5 bases from J; bases unmatched to any gene: 8. Germline CDR1 and CDR2: SGHDT and YYEEEE. This chain's CDR3 is CASSPSGQGRNTIYF. In DNA, the CDR3 is TGTGCCAGCAGCCCCTCCGGACAGGGTCGAAACACCATATATTTT.

V gene TRBV5-8 combines with J gene TRBJ2-6; D ambiguous. This CDR3 region has 15 residues. V was shortened by 1 base and J by 0 bases, with 5 bases between the two germline ends. Germline V gene data show CDR1 as SGHTS and CDR2 as YDEGEE. CDR3: CASSLPGSGANVLTF. For the CDR3, the DNA is TGTGCCAGCAGCTTGCCGGGCTCTGGGGCCAACGTCCTGACTTTC. Together with reference TRBV5-8 and TRBJ2-6, the CDR3 gives the full variable domain: EAGVTQSPTHLIKTRGQQATLRCSPISGHTSVYWYQQALGLGLQFLLWYDEGEERNRGNFPPRFSGRQFPNYSSELNVNALELEDSALYLCASSLPGSGANVLTFGAGSRLTVL.

The chain links TRBV6-6 to TRBJ2-7; TRBD1 aligns across 7 bases. This CDR3 has 13 residues. The V gene's germline CDR1 is MNHNY and CDR2 SVGAGI (reference sequence). V dropped 2 bases and J dropped 5; count of bases not matched to a gene: 3. CDR3 DNA sequence: TGTGCCAGCAGTTACAGGGGGCCCCACGAGCAGTACTTC. This gives the protein CASSYRGPHEQYF.

This clone was detected only once. The chain joins TRBV5-1 to TRBJ2-1; 9 bases map to TRBD1. This CDR3 is 16 amino acids long. With V trimmed by 4 bases and J by 7 bases, 12 bases remained unmatched. In germline, CDR1 is SGHRS, CDR2 YFSETQ. The CDR3: CASSRAGTGLVNEQFF. The DNA of the CDR3 is TGCGCCAGCAGCCGGGCCGGGACAGGGCTTGTGAATGAGCAGTTCTTC.

The CDR3 region is CASKFGGGSYNEQFF. CDR3 sequence (DNA): TGTGCCAGCAAGTTTGGGGGGGGCTCCTACAATGAGCAGTTCTTC. J is TRBJ2-1 and V is TRBV27; 7 nucleotides line up with TRBD2. The junction had 6 bases not matched to a gene; V was cut back by 7 bases and J by 0 bases. CDR3 length equals 15 residues. The germline gives CDR1 MNHEY, CDR2 SMNVEV (reference sequence).

The chain is built from TRBV28 and TRBJ2-7; D is perhaps TRBD1 or TRBD2 (6 bases each). The V gene's germline CDR1 is MDHEN and CDR2 SYDVKM. The CDR3 totals 14 residues. Trimming stripped 3 bases from V and 1 base from J, with 10 bases between. CDR3 region: CASSLGGSSYEQYF. Here the CDR3 DNA reads TGTGCCAGCAGTTTGGGGGGCTCGTCCTACGAGCAGTACTTC.

The V call is TRBV6-5, the J call TRBJ1-2; a weak D match, TRBD1 (6 bases). V was clipped by 0 bases and J by 7 bases, with 15 bases between them. CDR1 and CDR2 (germline): MNHEY, SVGAGI. The CDR3 loop spans 15 amino acids. CDR3 sequence reads: CASSYSGGTYFGYTF. CDR3 coding DNA: TGTGCCAGCAGTTACTCGGGGGGCACCTACTTTGGCTACACCTTC.

The J gene is TRBJ1-2, the V gene TRBV5-1, with 7 bases that match TRBD1. The V and J ends lost 5 bases and 3 bases, in that order; junction bases with no gene match: 7. The CDR3 contains 14 residues. Germline V CDR1 and CDR2: SGHRS, YFSETQ. CDR3 residues: CASSYDRVDYGYTF. The CDR3 nucleotides are TGCGCCAGCAGTTACGACAGGGTTGACTATGGCTACACCTTC.

This clone came up a few times. J is TRBJ1-1 and V is TRBV5-1; D remains unclear. CDR3 length: 15 residues. Per germline, CDR1 SGHRS and CDR2 YFSETQ. V was trimmed by 4 bases and J by 6 bases, leaving 19 bases between them. The CDR3 is CASSPTTAPLSEAFF. CDR3 nucleotides: TGCGCCAGCAGCCCCACTACGGCCCCCCTTTCTGAAGCTTTCTTT.

This clone was detected a few times. This chain links TRBV28 with TRBJ2-1; no reliable D call. Trimming shortened V by 5 bases and J by 0 bases, and 14 bases separated the two germline ends. The CDR3 runs to 16 residues. Germline assignment: CDR1 MDHEN and CDR2 SYDVKM. The CDR3 here is CASSPYSPGSYNEQFF. The DNA for the CDR3 is TGTGCCAGCAGTCCTTACTCGCCTGGCTCCTACAATGAGCAGTTCTTC. Complete variable domain (other parts from reference TRBV28 and TRBJ2-1): DVKVTQSSRYLVKRTGEKVFLECVQDMDHENMFWYRQDPGLGLRLIYFSYDVKMKEKGDIPEGYSVSREKKERFSLILESASTNQTSMYLCASSPYSPGSYNEQFFGPGTRLTVL.

V is TRBV12-3 or TRBV12-4 and J is TRBJ2-3; tentative D call: TRBD1 (5 bases). V lost 3 bases to trimming and J lost 6 bases, with 7 bases between them. The CDR3 sequence is 12 residues long. CDR3 bases: TGTGCCAGCAGTTTCTACAGGGATACGCAGTATTTT. Protein product: CASSFYRDTQYF.

J is TRBJ1-5 and V is TRBV28; D gene uncertain. CDR1 MDHEN and CDR2 SYDVKM come from the germline V gene. V was shortened by 6 bases and J by 3 bases, with 12 bases between the two germline ends. The CDR3 totals 14 residues. CDR3 DNA sequence: TGTGCCAGCAGGACTGGACGTTCCAATCAGCCCCAGCATTTT. This codes for CASRTGRSNQPQHF.

This rearrangement joins TRBV27 to TRBJ1-6; D not resolved. The CDR3 covers 14 residues. The germline V gene encodes CDR1 MNHEY and CDR2 SMNVEV (reference sequence). V lost 8 bases, J lost 7 bases, and 15 bases lay in between. CDR3 sequence reads: CASLGGRLNSPLHF. DNA of the CDR3: TGTGCCAGCCTGGGAGGGCGGCTGAATTCACCCCTCCACTTT.

The chain employs TRBV5-4 and TRBJ1-1; 9 bases align to TRBD1. CDR3 length equals 14 residues. Germline-derived CDR1 and CDR2 are SGHNT and YYREEE (reference sequence). V lost 4 bases and J lost 5; bases outside the gene matches: 6. The CDR3 is CASSDRGSGTEAFF. DNA for the CDR3: TGTGCCAGCAGCGACAGGGGGTCAGGGACTGAAGCTTTCTTT.

This clone has just one count. The V call is TRBV7-6, the J call TRBJ1-1; the D gene is possibly TRBD1 (5 bases). Germline V gene sequence: CDR1 SGHVS, CDR2 FNYEAQ. This CDR3 contains 14 residues. Trimming removed 5 bases from V and 0 bases from J, with 10 bases in between. CDR3 amino acids: CASSPRQLNTEAFF. DNA of the CDR3: TGTGCCAGCAGCCCACGACAGCTGAACACTGAAGCTTTCTTT.